Presented here are 3 T cell receptor beta chains from one specimen sequenced in a study of blood T cell repertoires in COVID-19. The repertoire was sequenced with immunoSEQ multiplex PCR; TCRdb's copy has only in-frame clones and lacks some. The sample gives about 69,000 clones, around 83% of which show up once; around a quarter is in the top ten. The sample comprised peripheral blood. The receptors derive from a human donor in a cohort sampled during active COVID-19.

In this sample, this clone turned up a few times. V usage is TRBV5-1 and J usage is TRBJ1-1; perhaps TRBD1 as D (6 bases). Trimming stripped 2 bases from V and 3 bases from J, with 11 bases between. Germline CDR1 reads SGHRS; CDR2 reads YFSETQ. This CDR3 spans 14 amino acids. The CDR3 DNA reads TGCGCCAGCAGCTTCGACAGGTCTGACACTGAAGCTTTCTTT. Encoded protein: CASSFDRSDTEAFF.

This rearrangement joins TRBV7-6 to TRBJ1-6; 8 nucleotides line up with TRBD1. Germline V CDR1 and CDR2: SGHVS, FNYEAQ. The CDR3 is made up of 17 amino acids. J was trimmed by 0 bases and V by 3 bases; bases with no gene match: 4. CDR3 bases: TGTGCCAGCAGCTTCGACAGGGGAGGCTCCTATAATTCACCCCTCCACTTT. This gives the protein CASSFDRGGSYNSPLHF.

The chain has TRBV5-6 and TRBJ2-7, with 8 bases fitting TRBD1. Trimming cost V 1 base and J 2 bases; bases outside gene matches: 5. The CDR3 contains 15 residues. CDR1 and CDR2 from the germline V gene are SGHDT and YYEEEE. In DNA, the CDR3 is TGTGCCAGCAGCTTGATCAGGGGGCGCCCCTACGAGCAGTACTTC. Protein: CASSLIRGRPYEQYF.